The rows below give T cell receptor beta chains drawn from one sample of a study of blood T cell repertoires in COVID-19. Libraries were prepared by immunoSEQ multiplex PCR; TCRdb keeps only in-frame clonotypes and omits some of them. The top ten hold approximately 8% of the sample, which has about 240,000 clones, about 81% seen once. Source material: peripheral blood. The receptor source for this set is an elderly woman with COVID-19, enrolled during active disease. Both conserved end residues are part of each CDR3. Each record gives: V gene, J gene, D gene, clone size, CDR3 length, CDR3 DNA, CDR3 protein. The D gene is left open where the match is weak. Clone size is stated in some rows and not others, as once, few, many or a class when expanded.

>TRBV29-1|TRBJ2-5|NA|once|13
TGCAGCGTTCTCACGGCAGGCCAAGAGACCCAGTACTTC
CSVLTAGQETQYF
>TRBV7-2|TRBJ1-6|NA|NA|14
TGTGCCAGCAGCTTAGACAGAAATAATTCACCCCTCCACTTT
CASSLDRNNSPLHF
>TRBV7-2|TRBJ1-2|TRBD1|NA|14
TGTGCCAGCAGCTTGGGGACAGGGTGGAGTGGCTACACCTTC
CASSLGTGWSGYTF
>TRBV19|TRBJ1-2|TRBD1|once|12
TGTGCCAGTACCGTGGACAGGGGTGGCTACACCTTC
CASTVDRGGYTF
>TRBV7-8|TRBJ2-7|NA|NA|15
TGTGCCAGCAGCTCCTATTCACAGGGTACCTACGAGCAGTACTTC
CASSSYSQGTYEQYF
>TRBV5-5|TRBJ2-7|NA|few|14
TGTGCCAGCAGCTTGGCGTGGGAGCGGAGAGAGCAGTACTTC
CASSLAWERREQYF
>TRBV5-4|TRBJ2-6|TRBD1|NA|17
TGTGCCAGCACCGGGACAGGGTTAGCGACTGGGGCCAACGTCCTGACTTTC
CASTGTGLATGANVLTF
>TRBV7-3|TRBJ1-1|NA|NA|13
TGTGCCAGCAGCTTACAGGAGAACACTGAAGCTTTCTTT
CASSLQENTEAFF
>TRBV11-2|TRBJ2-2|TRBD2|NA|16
TGTGCCAGCAGCTTCCCAACTAGCGGGAGGGCCGGGGAGCTGTTTTTT
CASSFPTSGRAGELFF
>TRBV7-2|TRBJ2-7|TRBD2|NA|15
TGTGCCAGCAGTTCTCTAGCGGGAGGGCTATACGAGCAGTACTTC
CASSSLAGGLYEQYF
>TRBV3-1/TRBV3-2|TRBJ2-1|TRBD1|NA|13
TGTGCCAGCAGCCAGAGGGGGCGTAATGAGCAGTTCTTC
CASSQRGRNEQFF
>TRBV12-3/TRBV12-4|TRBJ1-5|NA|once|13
TGTGCCAGCAGTTTGTCACTCAATCAGCCCCAGCATTTT
CASSLSLNQPQHF
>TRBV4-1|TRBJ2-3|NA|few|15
TGCGCCAGCAGCCAAGAAGGGACGGGGAGGGATACGCAGTATTTT
CASSQEGTGRDTQYF
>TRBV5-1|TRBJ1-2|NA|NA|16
TGCGCCAGCAGCTTGAACCCCCGGGGGTTGGACTATGGCTACACCTTC
CASSLNPRGLDYGYTF
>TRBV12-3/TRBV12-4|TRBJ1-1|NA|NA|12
TGTGCCAGCAGTTTATGGGGGGCTGAAGCTTTCTTT
CASSLWGAEAFF
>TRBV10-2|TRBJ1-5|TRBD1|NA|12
TGCGCCACCACGACAGGGGATCAGCCCCAGCATTTT
CATTTGDQPQHF
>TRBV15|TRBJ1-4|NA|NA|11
TGTGCCAGGAAGGGGGATGAAAAACTGTTTTTT
CARKGDEKLFF
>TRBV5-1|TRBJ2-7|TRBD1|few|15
TGCGCCAGCAGCTTGGCCGGACAGGGCTCCTACGAGCAGTACTTC
CASSLAGQGSYEQYF
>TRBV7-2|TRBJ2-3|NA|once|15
TGTGCCAGCAGCTCCTTCCCCCCCCCGGCAGATACGCAGTATTTT
CASSSFPPPADTQYF
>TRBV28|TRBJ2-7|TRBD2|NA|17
TGTGCCAGCAGTTTGACTAGCGGGAGGCCCTCCGCCTACGAGCAGTACTTC
CASSLTSGRPSAYEQYF
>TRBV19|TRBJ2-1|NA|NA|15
TGTGCCAGTACGCGGCGGCAGGGTCAAATCAATGAGCAGTTCTTC
CASTRRQGQINEQFF
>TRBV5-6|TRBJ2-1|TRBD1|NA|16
TGTGCCAGCAGCTTGGTAGGGACAGTGAACTACAATGAGCAGTTCTTC
CASSLVGTVNYNEQFF